The following is a T cell receptor beta chain sequence with its context. One junction end does not reproduce the germline sequence, and a read error may be involved. The data stem from a study of blood T cell repertoires in COVID-19. At the level of the study: The origin of the acute and convalescent COVID-19 samples was the United States, Italy and Spain. T cells, B-cell-depleted T cells, or PBMCs supplied cDNA or gDNA.

In the authors' methods: Amplified reference gene primers provided the basis for estimating nucleated cell counts. TCRdb's table, derived via immunoSEQ multiplex PCR, lists solely in-frame clones and lacks some. The V and J calls and clone size are taken from that table; D and trimming were inferred from the DNA. The table has about 120,000 clones, approximately 80% seen once. The germline V gene encodes CDR1 SGHTA and CDR2 FQGTGA. The CDR3 sequence is 19 residues long. Sequenced: peripheral blood. The gene calls are TRBV7-3 and TRBJ2-2, with 11 bases aligning to TRBD1. This receptor was identified in a human donor in a cohort sampled during active COVID-19. The CDR3 coding sequence is TGTGCCAGCAGCCGGAGAGGGCCTGGACAGGGGGCGAATACCGGGGAGCTGTTTTTT. Amino acid sequence: CASSRRGPGQGANTGELFF. Supplemented by reference TRBV7-3 and TRBJ2-2, the full variable domain reads GAGVSQTPSNKVTEKGKYVELRCDPISGHTALYWYRQSLGQGPEFLIYFQGTGAADDSGLPNDRFFAVRPEGSVSTLKIQRTERGDSAVYLCASSRRGPGQGANTGELFFGEGSRLTVL.